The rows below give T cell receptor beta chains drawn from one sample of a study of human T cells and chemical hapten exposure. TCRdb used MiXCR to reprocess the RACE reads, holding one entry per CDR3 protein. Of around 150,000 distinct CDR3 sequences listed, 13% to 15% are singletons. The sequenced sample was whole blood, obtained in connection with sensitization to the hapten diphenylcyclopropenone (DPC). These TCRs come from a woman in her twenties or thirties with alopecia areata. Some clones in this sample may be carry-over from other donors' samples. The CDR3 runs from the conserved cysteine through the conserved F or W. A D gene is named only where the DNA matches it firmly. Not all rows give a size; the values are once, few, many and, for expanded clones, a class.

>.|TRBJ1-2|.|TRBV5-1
CASRRGLDYGYTF
TGCGCCAGCAGAAGAGGTTTGGACTATGGCTACACCTTC
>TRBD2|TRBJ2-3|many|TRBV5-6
CASSLTSGGRTDTQYF
TGTGCCAGCAGCTTAACTAGCGGGGGGCGCACAGATACGCAGTATTTT
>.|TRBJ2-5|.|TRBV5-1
CASSLAGLSYQETQYF
TGCGCCAGCAGCTTGGCCGGGCTATCCTACCAAGAGACCCAGTACTTC
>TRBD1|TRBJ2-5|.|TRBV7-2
CASSPWTGGDQETQYF
TGTGCCAGCAGCCCCTGGACAGGGGGCGATCAAGAGACCCAGTACTTC
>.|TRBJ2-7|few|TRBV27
CASKTGYEQYF
TGTGCCAGCAAAACAGGCTACGAGCAGTACTTC
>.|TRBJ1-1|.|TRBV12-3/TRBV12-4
CASTLGGAAEAFF
TGTGCCAGCACCCTTGGGGGGGCCGCTGAAGCTTTCTTT
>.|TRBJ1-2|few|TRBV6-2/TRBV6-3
CASSYQDGYTF
TGTGCCAGCAGTTACCAGGATGGCTACACCTTC
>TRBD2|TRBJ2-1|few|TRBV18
CASSPPGTSGRDEQFF
TGTGCCAGCTCACCGCCCGGGACTAGCGGAAGGGATGAGCAGTTCTTC
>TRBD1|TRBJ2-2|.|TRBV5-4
CASSLARTGTRELFF
TGTGCCAGCAGCTTGGCCAGGACAGGGACGCGGGAGCTGTTTTTT
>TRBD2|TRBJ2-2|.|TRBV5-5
CASSFLAGLTGELFF
TGTGCCAGCAGCTTCCTAGCGGGACTCACCGGGGAGCTGTTTTTT
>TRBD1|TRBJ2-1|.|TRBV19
CASSPSGTGARGEQFF
TGTGCCAGTAGTCCGTCCGGGACAGGGGCCCGGGGTGAGCAGTTCTTC
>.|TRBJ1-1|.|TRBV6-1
CASSEGWGRVPMNTEAFF
TGTGCCAGCAGTGAAGGATGGGGCCGGGTCCCCATGAACACTGAAGCTTTCTTT
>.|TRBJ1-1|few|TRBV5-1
CASRGTRGNTEAFF
TGCGCCAGCAGGGGGACAAGAGGGAACACTGAAGCTTTCTTT
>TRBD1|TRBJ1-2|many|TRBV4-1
CASSQVGTQGAHGYTF
TGCGCCAGCAGCCAAGTGGGGACACAGGGGGCCCATGGCTACACCTTC
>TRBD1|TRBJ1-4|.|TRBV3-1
CASSHIGTGGEKLFF
TGTGCCAGCAGCCACATCGGGACAGGGGGTGAAAAACTGTTTTTT
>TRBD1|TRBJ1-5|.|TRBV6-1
CASSEDRGDQPQHF
TGTGCCAGCAGTGAAGACAGGGGAGATCAGCCCCAGCATTTT
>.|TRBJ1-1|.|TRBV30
CAWSKGMNTEAFF
TGTGCCTGGAGTAAGGGGATGAACACTGAAGCTTTCTTT
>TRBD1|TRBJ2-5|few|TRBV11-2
CASSTTGGEETQYF
TGTGCCAGCAGCACGACAGGGGGCGAAGAGACCCAGTACTTC
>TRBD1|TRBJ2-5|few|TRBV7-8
CASSQGAETQYF
TGTGCCAGCAGCCAGGGGGCCGAGACCCAGTACTTC
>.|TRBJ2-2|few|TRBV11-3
CASSSDRPGELFF
TGTGCCAGCAGCTCCGACAGGCCCGGGGAGCTGTTTTTT
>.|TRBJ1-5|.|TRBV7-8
CASSLEVYNQPQHF
TGTGCCAGCAGCTTAGAGGTTTACAATCAGCCCCAGCATTTT
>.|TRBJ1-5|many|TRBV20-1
CSAGRGINQPQHF
TGCAGTGCGGGGAGAGGGATCAATCAGCCCCAGCATTTT
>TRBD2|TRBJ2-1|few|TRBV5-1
CASSPGLAGDEQFF
TGCGCCAGCAGCCCGGGACTAGCGGGTGATGAGCAGTTCTTC
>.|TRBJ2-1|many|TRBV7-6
CASSRSGWGSSYNEQFF
TGTGCCAGCAGCCGCAGCGGGTGGGGGAGCTCCTACAATGAGCAGTTCTTC
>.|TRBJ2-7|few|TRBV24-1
CATSPTGTYEQYF
TGTGCCACCAGTCCGACGGGGACCTACGAGCAGTACTTC
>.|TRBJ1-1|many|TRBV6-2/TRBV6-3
CASRRTRTEAFF
TGTGCCAGCAGGCGGACCAGGACTGAAGCTTTCTTT
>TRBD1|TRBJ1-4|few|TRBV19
CASRISGTGWDEKLFF
TGTGCCAGTAGGATCTCCGGGACAGGGTGGGATGAAAAACTGTTTTTT
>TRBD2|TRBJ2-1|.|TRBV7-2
CASFGLAGGEQFF
TGTGCCAGCTTCGGACTAGCGGGAGGTGAGCAGTTCTTC
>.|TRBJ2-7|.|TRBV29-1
CSVGGGQNYEQYF
TGCAGCGTTGGGGGTGGCCAGAACTACGAGCAGTACTTC
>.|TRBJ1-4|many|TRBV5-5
CASSLDVTINEKLFF
TGTGCCAGCAGCTTGGACGTAACTATTAATGAAAAACTGTTTTTT
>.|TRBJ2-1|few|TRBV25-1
CASSGSAFWYNEQFF
TGTGCCAGCAGTGGAAGCGCCTTTTGGTACAATGAGCAGTTCTTC
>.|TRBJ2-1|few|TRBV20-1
CSVPPGGPYNEQFF
TGCAGTGTCCCCCCCGGGGGGCCCTACAATGAGCAGTTCTTC
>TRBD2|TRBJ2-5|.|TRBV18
CASSPRAGNQETQYF
TGTGCCAGCTCACCAAGAGCGGGGAACCAAGAGACCCAGTACTTC
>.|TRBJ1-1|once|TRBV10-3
CAISRTDNTEAFF
TGTGCCATCAGCCGAACAGATAACACTGAAGCTTTCTTT
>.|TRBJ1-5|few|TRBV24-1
CATSEYSNQPQHF
TGTGCCACCAGTGAGTATAGCAATCAGCCCCAGCATTTT
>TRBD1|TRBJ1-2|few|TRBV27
CASSPKGDRNYGYTF
TGTGCCAGCAGTCCAAAGGGGGACAGAAACTATGGCTACACCTTC
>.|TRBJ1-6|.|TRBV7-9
CASSSEGQYNSPLHF
TGTGCCAGCAGCTCCGAAGGGCAGTATAATTCACCCCTCCACTTT
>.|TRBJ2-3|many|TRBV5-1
CASSLSHPDTQYF
TGCGCCAGCAGCTTGTCCCATCCAGATACGCAGTATTTT
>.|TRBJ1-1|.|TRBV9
CASSVGTRNTEAFF
TGTGCCAGCAGCGTCGGGACACGGAACACTGAAGCTTTCTTT
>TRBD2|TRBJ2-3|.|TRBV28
CASSFVLAGVVDTQYF
TGTGCCAGCAGTTTCGTACTAGCGGGAGTTGTAGATACGCAGTATTTT
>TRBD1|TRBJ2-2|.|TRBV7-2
CASSLGTGTANTGELFF
TGTGCCAGCAGCTTGGGAACCGGGACAGCGAACACCGGGGAGCTGTTTTTT
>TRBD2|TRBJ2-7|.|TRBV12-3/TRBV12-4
CASSPSGKYEQYF
TGTGCCAGCAGTCCTAGCGGGAAGTACGAGCAGTACTTC
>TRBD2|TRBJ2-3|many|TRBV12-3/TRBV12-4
CASSGLAAADTQYF
TGTGCCTCCTCGGGACTAGCGGCAGCAGATACGCAGTATTTT
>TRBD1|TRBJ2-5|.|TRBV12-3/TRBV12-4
CASSAQGVQETQYF
TGTGCCAGCAGTGCACAGGGGGTCCAAGAGACCCAGTACTTC
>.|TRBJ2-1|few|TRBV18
CASSPRSLGQFF
TGTGCCAGCTCACCAAGGTCTTTAGGGCAGTTCTTC
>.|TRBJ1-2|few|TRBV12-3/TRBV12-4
CASSPLQRAYGYTF
TGTGCCAGCAGTCCACTACAGAGAGCCTATGGCTACACCTTC
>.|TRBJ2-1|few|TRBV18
CASSGVGGYNEQFF
TGTGCCAGCTCAGGCGTTGGGGGATACAATGAGCAGTTCTTC